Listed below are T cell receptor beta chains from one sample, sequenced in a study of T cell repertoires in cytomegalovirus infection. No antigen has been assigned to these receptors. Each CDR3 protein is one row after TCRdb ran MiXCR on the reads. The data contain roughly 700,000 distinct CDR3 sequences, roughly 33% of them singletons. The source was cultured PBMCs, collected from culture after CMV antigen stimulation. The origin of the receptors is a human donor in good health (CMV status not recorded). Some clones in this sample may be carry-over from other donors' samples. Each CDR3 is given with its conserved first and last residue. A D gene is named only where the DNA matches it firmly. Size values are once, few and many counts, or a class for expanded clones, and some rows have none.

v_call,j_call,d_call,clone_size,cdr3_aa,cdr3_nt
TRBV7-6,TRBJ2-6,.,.,CASSLGGDTGANVLTF,TGTGCCAGCAGCTTAGGCGGGGATACTGGGGCCAACGTCCTGACTTTC
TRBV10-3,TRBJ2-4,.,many,CAISALLGRGNIQYF,TGTGCCATCAGTGCGTTGCTAGGTCGGGGAAACATTCAGTACTTC
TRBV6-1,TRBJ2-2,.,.,CASSTKRGATGELFF,TGTGCCAGCAGTACTAAACGTGGGGCCACCGGGGAGCTGTTTTTT
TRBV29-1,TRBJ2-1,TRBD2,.,CSVLRLAGESYNEQFF,TGCAGCGTACTAAGACTAGCGGGAGAGTCGTACAATGAGCAGTTCTTC
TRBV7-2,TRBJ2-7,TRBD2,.,CASSLLSGYGGGSYEQYF,TGTGCCAGCAGCTTACTCTCAGGGTACGGCGGGGGGTCCTACGAGCAGTACTTC
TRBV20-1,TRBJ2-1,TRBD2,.,CSARDILAVYNEQFF,TGCAGTGCTAGAGATATACTAGCGGTTTACAATGAGCAGTTCTTC
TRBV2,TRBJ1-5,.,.,CASSAPRAARYYSNQPQHF,TGTGCCAGCAGTGCCCCCCGGGCAGCCCGATACTATAGCAATCAGCCCCAGCATTTT
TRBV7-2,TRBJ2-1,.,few,CASSLESRVYEQFF,TGTGCCAGCAGCTTAGAGTCCAGGGTCTATGAGCAGTTCTTC
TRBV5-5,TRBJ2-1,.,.,CASSYRASTYEQFF,TGTGCCAGCAGCTACCGGGCTTCCACCTATGAGCAGTTCTTC
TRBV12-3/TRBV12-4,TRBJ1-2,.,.,CASSQFSYGYTF,TGTGCCAGCAGCCAATTTAGTTATGGCTACACCTTC
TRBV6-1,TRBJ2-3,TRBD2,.,CASRLTAGAGLDTQYF,TGTGCCAGCAGACTCACAGCGGGGGCGGGGTTGGATACGCAGTATTTT
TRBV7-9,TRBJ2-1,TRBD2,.,CASSFTSGKLNEQFF,TGTGCCAGCAGTTTTACTAGCGGGAAGCTCAATGAGCAGTTCTTC
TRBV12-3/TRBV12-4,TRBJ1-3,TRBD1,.,CGSRTGARSGNTIYF,TGTGGCAGCAGGACAGGGGCCCGCTCTGGAAACACCATATATTTT
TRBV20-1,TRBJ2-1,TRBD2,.,CSAASGRTNEQFF,TGCAGTGCGGCGAGCGGGAGGACCAATGAGCAGTTCTTC
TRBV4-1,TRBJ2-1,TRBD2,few,CASSSFSGRARYNEQFF,TGCGCCAGCAGCAGTTTTAGCGGGAGGGCCCGTTACAATGAGCAGTTCTTC
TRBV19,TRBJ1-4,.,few,CASSGRRLTDEKLFF,TGTGCCAGTAGTGGGCGACGGTTGACGGATGAAAAACTGTTTTTT
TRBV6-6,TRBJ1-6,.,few,CASSYSPKNSPLHF,TGTGCCAGCAGTTACTCTCCAAAAAATTCACCCCTCCACTTT
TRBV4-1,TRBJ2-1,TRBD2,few,CASLPTILSGRASYNEQFF,TGCGCCAGCCTCCCCACCATACTTAGCGGGAGGGCCTCCTACAATGAGCAGTTCTTC
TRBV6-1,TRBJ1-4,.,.,CASTQPGRGHEKLFF,TGTGCCAGCACCCAGCCCGGGAGGGGTCACGAAAAACTGTTTTTT
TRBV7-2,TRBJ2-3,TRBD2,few,CASSLVGLVTDTQYF,TGTGCCAGCAGCTTAGTGGGACTAGTTACTGATACGCAGTATTTT
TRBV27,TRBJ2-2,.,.,CASSLLGVYTTGELFF,TGTGCCAGCAGTTTACTTGGCGTCTATACCACCGGGGAGCTGTTTTTT
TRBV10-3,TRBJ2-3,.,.,CAIRGLGIDTQYF,TGTGCCATCAGGGGTCTTGGTATAGATACGCAGTATTTT
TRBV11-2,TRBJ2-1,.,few,CASSLFGSFNEQFF,TGTGCCAGCAGCTTATTCGGCTCCTTTAATGAGCAGTTCTTC
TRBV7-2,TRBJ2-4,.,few,CASSQGGIAKNIQYF,TGTGCCAGCAGTCAGGGGGGCATAGCCAAAAACATTCAGTACTTC
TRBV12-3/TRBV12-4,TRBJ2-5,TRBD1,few,CASTQWDRRETQYF,TGTGCCAGCACCCAATGGGACAGGAGAGAGACCCAGTACTTC
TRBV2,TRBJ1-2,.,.,CASIRGYGYTF,TGTGCCAGCATTCGGGGATATGGCTACACCTTC
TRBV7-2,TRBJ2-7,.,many,CASSLARVRGTSYEQYF,TGTGCCAGCAGCTTAGCGCGTGTAAGGGGGACCTCCTACGAGCAGTACTTC
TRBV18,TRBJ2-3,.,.,CASSPPDADTQYF,TGTGCCAGCTCACCACCGGACGCAGATACGCAGTATTTT
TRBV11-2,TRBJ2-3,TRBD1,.,CASSPGQRFSTDTQYF,TGTGCCAGCAGCCCGGGACAGCGTTTTAGCACAGATACGCAGTATTTT
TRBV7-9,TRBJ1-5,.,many,CASSSGQKSNQPQHF,TGTGCCAGCAGCTCTGGACAGAAAAGCAATCAGCCCCAGCATTTT
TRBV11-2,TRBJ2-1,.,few,CASSSLGVLQRSYNEQFF,TGTGCCAGCAGCTCCCTTGGGGTCCTCCAGCGCTCCTACAATGAGCAGTTCTTC
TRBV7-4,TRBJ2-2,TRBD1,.,CASSSGTGVPGELFF,TGTGCCAGCAGCTCCGGGACAGGGGTTCCCGGGGAGCTGTTTTTT
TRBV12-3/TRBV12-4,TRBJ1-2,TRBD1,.,CASSYGQGGYGYTF,TGTGCCAGCAGTTACGGACAGGGGGGCTATGGCTACACCTTC
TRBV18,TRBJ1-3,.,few,CASSPPPGSAERSSGNTIYF,TGTGCCAGCTCACCCCCCCCCGGGTCAGCTGAGCGAAGCTCTGGAAACACCATATATTTT
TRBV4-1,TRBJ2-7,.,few,CASSQDPGSDEQYF,TGCGCCAGCAGCCAAGATCCCGGATCAGACGAGCAGTACTTC
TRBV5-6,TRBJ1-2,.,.,CASSLTGPAYGYTF,TGTGCCAGCAGCTTGACAGGGCCTGCCTATGGCTACACCTTC
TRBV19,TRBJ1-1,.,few,CASSIFLAVRTEAFF,TGTGCCAGTAGTATATTTTTGGCGGTCAGGACTGAAGCTTTCTTT